This T cell receptor beta chain was documented in a study of cytomegalovirus exposure and HLA in healthy donors. Both 60 Vbeta primers and 13 Jbeta primers went into the PCR. Using immunoSEQ multiplex PCR, the repertoire was profiled, and TCRdb retains in-frame clones only, with some absent. The table records 150,000 to 200,000 clones, 65% to 80% of them present only once. The CDR3 extends over 15 amino acids. Per germline, CDR1 SGHVS and CDR2 FQNEAQ. Trimming left V 5 bases short and J 0 bases short, with 11 bases between. The source is a man between 35 and 55 years old in good health and CMV-seronegative. Input material: PBMCs. The chain joins TRBV7-8 to TRBJ1-5; D not certain. CDR3: CASSPEGGSNQPQHF. The DNA for the CDR3 is TGTGCCAGCAGCCCGGAGGGTGGTAGCAATCAGCCCCAGCATTTT.